The text below deals with one T cell receptor (beta chain). This clone was seen a few times. Which antigen it targets is not known. No qualities accompany the bases; no much larger clone lies one base away. Collaborating institutions collected whole blood in K2EDTA tubes following their own protocols. For TCRbeta analysis, collaborator samples were shipped as frozen whole blood, as isolated PBMCs, or as DNA extracted from either sample type. This entry comes from a study of blood T cell repertoires in COVID-19 (dated by TCRdb to the early 2020s). For context, the study as a whole: Samples from collaborators originated in the United States, Italy and Spain and spanned both the acute and convalescent phases of COVID-19. The prospective study material was composed of cDNA or gDNA derived from T cells, B-cell-depleted T cells, or PBMCs. Subjects who had been exposed to COVID-19, were actively infected with it, or had recovered from it provided the deeply sampled blood TCRbeta repertoires that made up the dataset. The repertoires were released in a freely available public database meant as a resource for research on the immune response to SARS-CoV-2. Samples were obtained from the ongoing ImmuneRACE study (first 160 participants) and from over a thousand subjects provided by 6 global collaborators. The sample metadata nearly always contained a de-identified subject ID, COVID-19 status, age in years and sex. Where available, HLA class I and class II types were obtained from metadata supplied by the sample provider rather than from assay-based typing. What the authors observed across the whole study: The quantity of clinical and demographic metadata differed by source and by participant and was supplied without curation.

Trimming removed 6 bases from V and 0 bases from J, leaving 11 bases between the germline ends. Reading from cysteine to phenylalanine, the CDR3 counts 14 amino acids. The CDR3 DNA has 42 bases and is translated from base 1. CDR1 and CDR2 (MNHEY, SVGAGI) derive from the germline V gene. The immunoSEQ Assay, a bias-controlled multiplex PCR, was used to amplify TCRbeta CDR3 regions from genomic DNA. The published analysis was carried out like this. Within the assay, amplification of reference gene primers was used to estimate how many nucleated cells each sample contained. To quantify the absolute abundance of each unique TCRbeta CDR3 rearrangement, sequence reads were collapsed and filtered. For each sample, productive Simpson clonality was calculated by taking the square root of Simpson's diversity index across productive rearrangements. TCRdb provides this immuneACCESS table in a form limited to in-frame rearrangements. Some clones are lacking; in checked studies, under half of them reflect an unresolved V gene, and why the rest are absent is not known. Clone size and V and J calls were adopted from that table, with D and trimming inferred from the DNA. The sample yields about 180,000 clones; 70% to 90% were counted once. Approximately 11% of the sample is held by the ten biggest clonotypes.

What was sequenced was peripheral blood. The source of this sequence is a human donor with active or convalescent COVID-19. The donor label of this sample is uncertain. The receptor chain draws on TRBV6-5 and TRBJ1-1; the D gene remains uncertain. The DNA is as follows: TGTGCCAGCAGACTGGTCGCTATGAACACTGAAGCTTTCTTT. It specifies CASRLVAMNTEAFF.